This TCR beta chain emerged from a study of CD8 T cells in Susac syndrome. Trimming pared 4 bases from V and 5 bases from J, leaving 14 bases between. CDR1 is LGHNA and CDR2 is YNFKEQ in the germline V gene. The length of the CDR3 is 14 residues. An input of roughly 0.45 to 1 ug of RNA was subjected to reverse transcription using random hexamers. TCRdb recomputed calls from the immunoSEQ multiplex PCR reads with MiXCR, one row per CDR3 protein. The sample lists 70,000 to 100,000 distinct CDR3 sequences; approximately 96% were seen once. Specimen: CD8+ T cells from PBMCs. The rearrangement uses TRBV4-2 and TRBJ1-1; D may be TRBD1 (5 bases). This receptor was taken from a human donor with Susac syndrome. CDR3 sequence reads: CASSLDGRGTEAFF. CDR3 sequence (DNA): TGTGCCAGCAGCCTAGACGGTCGGGGGACTGAAGCTTTCTTT.